This T cell receptor (beta chain) was sequenced in a study of blood T cell repertoires in COVID-19. Germline CDR1 SGHNT, CDR2 YYREEE (reference sequence). This CDR3 spans 13 amino acids. Trimming took 7 bases from V and 2 from J, leaving 11 bases between them. Repertoires were generated with immunoSEQ multiplex PCR, while TCRdb's copy carries only in-frame clones and drops some. The sample includes under 100,000 clones, roughly 90% of them seen just once. The source of this sequence is a woman between 65 and 79 years old with acute or convalescent COVID-19. The sequencing sample was made of peripheral blood. V usage is TRBV5-4 and J usage is TRBJ2-3, with a possible D match to TRBD2 (7 bases). The CDR3, as DNA: TGTGCCAGCCGGGGGGCCATCACAGATACGCAGTATTTT. Its protein product is CASRGAITDTQYF.